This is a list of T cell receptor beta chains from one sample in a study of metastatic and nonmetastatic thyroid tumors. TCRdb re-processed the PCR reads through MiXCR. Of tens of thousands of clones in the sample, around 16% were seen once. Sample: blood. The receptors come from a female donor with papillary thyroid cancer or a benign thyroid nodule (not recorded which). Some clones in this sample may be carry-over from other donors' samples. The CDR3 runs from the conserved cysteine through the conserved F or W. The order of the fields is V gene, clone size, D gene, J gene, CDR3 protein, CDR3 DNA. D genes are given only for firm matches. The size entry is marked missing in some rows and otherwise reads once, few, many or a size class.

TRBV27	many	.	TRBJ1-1	CASSLGAYTEAFF	TGTGCCAGCAGTTTAGGGGCGTACACTGAAGCTTTCTTT
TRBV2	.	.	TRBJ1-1	CASSESKGWPNTEAFF	TGTGCCAGCAGTGAAAGTAAGGGATGGCCGAACACTGAAGCTTTCTTT
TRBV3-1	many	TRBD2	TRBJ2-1	CASSHGGGSGNEQFF	TGTGCCAGCAGCCACGGTGGCGGGAGTGGCAATGAGCAGTTCTTC
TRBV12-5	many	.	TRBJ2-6	CASGPGLMGGGANVLTF	TGTGCTAGTGGTCCGGGTTTGATGGGTGGAGGGGCCAACGTCCTGACTTTC
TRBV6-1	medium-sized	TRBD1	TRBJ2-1	CASRVQGDEQFF	TGTGCCAGCAGAGTACAGGGGGATGAGCAGTTCTTC
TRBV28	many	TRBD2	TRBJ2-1	CASSLAGDNEQFF	TGTGCCAGCAGCCTAGCGGGTGATAATGAGCAGTTCTTC
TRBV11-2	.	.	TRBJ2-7	CASSLTDNTYEQYF	TGTGCCAGCAGCTTAACGGACAACACCTACGAGCAGTACTTC
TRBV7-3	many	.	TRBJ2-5	CASSYRTQETQYF	TGTGCCAGCAGCTACAGGACCCAAGAGACCCAGTACTTC
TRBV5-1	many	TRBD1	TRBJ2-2	CASSFDRVGAGELFF	TGCGCCAGCAGCTTTGACAGGGTAGGGGCCGGGGAGCTGTTTTTT
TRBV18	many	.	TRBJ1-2	CASSPRGLYGYTF	TGTGCCAGCTCACCAAGGGGGTTATATGGCTACACCTTC
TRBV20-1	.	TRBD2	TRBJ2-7	CSARGTSGTNEQYF	TGCAGTGCTAGGGGGACTAGCGGGACGAACGAGCAGTACTTC
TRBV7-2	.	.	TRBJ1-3	CASSLTVAGNTIYF	TGTGCCAGCAGCTTGACAGTTGCTGGAAACACCATATATTTT
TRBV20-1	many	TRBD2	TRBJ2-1	CSARVLAGEYYNEQFF	TGCAGTGCTAGAGTCTTAGCGGGAGAATACTACAATGAGCAGTTCTTC
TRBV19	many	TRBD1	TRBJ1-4	CASSPRPGQGPQGKLFF	TGTGCCAGTAGTCCACGCCCGGGACAGGGACCACAGGGAAAACTGTTTTTT
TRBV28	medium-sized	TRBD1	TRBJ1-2	CASSAQTGVYHGYTF	TGTGCCAGCAGTGCCCAGACAGGGGTTTATCATGGCTACACCTTC
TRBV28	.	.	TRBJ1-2	CASRGGKYGYTF	TGTGCCAGCAGGGGGGGGAAATATGGCTACACCTTC
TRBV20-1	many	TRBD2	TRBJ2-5	CSASGGSQETQYF	TGCAGTGCTAGCGGGGGGTCCCAAGAAACCCAGTACTTC
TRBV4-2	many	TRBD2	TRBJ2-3	CASSQDGGAGGPADTQYF	TGTGCCAGCAGCCAAGATGGGGGAGCGGGAGGGCCCGCAGATACGCAGTATTTT
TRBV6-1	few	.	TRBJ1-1	CASSPGTTGNTEAFF	TGTGCCAGCAGTCCCGGAACCACAGGGAACACTGAAGCTTTCTTT
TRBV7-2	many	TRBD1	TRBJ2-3	CASSKYRGDTQYF	TGTGCCAGCAGCAAATACAGGGGAGATACGCAGTATTTT
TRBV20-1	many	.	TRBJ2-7	CSARERVSYEQYF	TGCAGTGCTAGAGAACGAGTCTCCTACGAGCAGTACTTC
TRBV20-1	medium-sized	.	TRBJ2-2	CSAREDVGGELFF	TGCAGTGCTAGAGAGGACGTAGGGGGGGAGCTGTTTTTT
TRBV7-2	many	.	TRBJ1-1	CASSLGPVNTEAFF	TGTGCCAGCAGCTTAGGCCCCGTGAACACTGAAGCTTTCTTT
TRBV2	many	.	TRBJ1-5	CASCVGNQPQHF	TGTGCCAGCTGCGTCGGGAATCAGCCCCAGCATTTT
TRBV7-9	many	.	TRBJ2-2	CASSSAGVRTGELFF	TGTGCCAGCAGCTCGGCAGGGGTACGGACCGGGGAGCTGTTTTTT
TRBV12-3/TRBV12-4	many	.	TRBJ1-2	CASSLNRDRYTF	TGTGCCAGCAGTTTAAATCGGGATCGCTACACCTTC
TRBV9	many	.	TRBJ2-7	CASSAGGRETYEQYF	TGTGCCAGCAGCGCAGGAGGCAGGGAAACGTACGAGCAGTACTTC
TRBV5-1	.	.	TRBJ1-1	CASSYEQGRKAFF	TGCGCCAGCAGCTATGAACAGGGACGGAAAGCTTTCTTT
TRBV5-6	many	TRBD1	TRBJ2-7	CASSQRDRGNYEQYF	TGTGCCAGCAGCCAACGGGACAGGGGAAACTACGAGCAGTACTTC
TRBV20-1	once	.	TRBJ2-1	CSATGTLDSYNEQFF	TGCAGTGCTACCGGGACCTTGGACTCCTACAATGAGCAGTTCTTC
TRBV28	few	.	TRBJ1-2	CASSLDQAPGHGYTF	TGTGCCAGCAGTTTAGACCAGGCTCCCGGTCATGGCTACACCTTC
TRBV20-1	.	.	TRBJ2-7	CSASQPGPYEQYF	TGCAGTGCTAGTCAACCGGGACCCTACGAGCAGTACTTC
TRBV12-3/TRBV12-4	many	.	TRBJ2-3	CASSLARGGTQYF	TGTGCCAGCAGTTTAGCGCGTGGGGGTACGCAGTATTTT
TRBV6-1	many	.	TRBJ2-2	CASSEQGSAAGELFF	TGTGCCAGCAGTGAGCAGGGTAGCGCGGCCGGGGAGCTGTTTTTT
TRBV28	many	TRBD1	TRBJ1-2	CASSLTGDYGYTF	TGTGCCAGCAGTTTAACAGGGGACTATGGCTACACCTTC
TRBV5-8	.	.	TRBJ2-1	CASRWEVRVGEQFF	TGTGCCAGCAGGTGGGAGGTCCGGGTCGGTGAGCAGTTCTTC
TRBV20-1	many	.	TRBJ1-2	CRPRGADNYGYTF	TGCAGGCCCCGGGGGGCTGATAACTATGGCTACACCTTC
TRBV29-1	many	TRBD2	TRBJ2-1	CSVEGLAGVHEQFF	TGCAGCGTTGAGGGACTAGCGGGAGTGCATGAGCAGTTCTTC
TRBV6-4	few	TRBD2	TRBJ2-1	CASSDSSRTSGYNEQFF	TGTGCCAGCAGTGACTCGAGCCGGACTAGCGGGTACAATGAGCAGTTCTTC
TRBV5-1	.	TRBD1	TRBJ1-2	CASSLGWEGAQGYTF	TGCGCCAGCAGCTTGGGTTGGGAGGGGGCGCAAGGCTACACCTTC
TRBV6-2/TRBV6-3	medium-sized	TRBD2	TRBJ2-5	CASSYSGRAQETQYF	TGTGCCAGCAGTTACAGCGGGAGGGCCCAAGAGACCCAGTACTTC
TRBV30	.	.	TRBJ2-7	CAWWGGLVYEQYF	TGTGCCTGGTGGGGGGGGCTAGTCTACGAGCAGTACTTC
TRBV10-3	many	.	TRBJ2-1	CAISETNEQFF	TGTGCCATCAGTGAGACCAATGAGCAGTTCTTC
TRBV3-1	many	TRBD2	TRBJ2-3	CASSSGTSGRAGSDTQYF	TGTGCCAGCAGCTCTGGGACTAGCGGGAGGGCCGGGTCAGATACGCAGTATTTT
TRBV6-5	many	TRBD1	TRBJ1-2	CASSYSTGGDGYTF	TGTGCCAGCAGTTACTCGACAGGGGGGGATGGCTACACCTTC
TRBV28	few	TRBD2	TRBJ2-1	CASSQHSGSNEQFF	TGTGCCAGCAGTCAACATAGCGGGAGCAATGAGCAGTTCTTC